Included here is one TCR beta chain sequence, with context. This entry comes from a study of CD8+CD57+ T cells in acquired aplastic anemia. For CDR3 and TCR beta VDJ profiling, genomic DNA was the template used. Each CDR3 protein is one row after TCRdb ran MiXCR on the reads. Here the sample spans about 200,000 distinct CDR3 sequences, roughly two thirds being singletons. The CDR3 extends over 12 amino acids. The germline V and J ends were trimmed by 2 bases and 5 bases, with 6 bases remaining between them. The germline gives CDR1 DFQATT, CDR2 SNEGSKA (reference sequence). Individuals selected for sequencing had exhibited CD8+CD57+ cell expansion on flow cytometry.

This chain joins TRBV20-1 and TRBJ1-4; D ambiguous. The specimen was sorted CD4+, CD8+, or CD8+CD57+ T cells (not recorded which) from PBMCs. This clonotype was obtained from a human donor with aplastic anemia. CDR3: CSARRPNEKLFF. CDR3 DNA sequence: TGCAGTGCTAGACGACCGAATGAAAAACTGTTTTTT.